This TCR beta chain was documented in a study of identical twins. Regarding the study as a whole: Monozygotic twin pairs showed more out-of-frame TCR alpha sharing than models estimated. In cord blood, abundant beta clonotypes had fewer insertions; memory showed no trend. Twin pairs' shared out-of-frame alpha sequences were enriched in low generation probability.

This clonotype was detected many times. Its antigen is not known. This CDR3 is built from 15 residues. The junction had 11 bases not matched to a gene; V was cut back by 6 bases and J by 10 bases. CDR1 and CDR2 (germline): WSHSY, SAAADI. Via MiXCR, TCRdb re-called the 5' RACE reads, giving one row per CDR3 protein. The sample contains roughly 280,000 distinct CDR3 sequences, around 9.7% of which appear only once. This sample also appeared in a second study, on yellow fever vaccine responses in identical twins.

The sequence came from a young woman in good health. The material sequenced was CD8+ T cells sorted from blood. The V call is TRBV10-2, the J call TRBJ1-6; 8 bases line up with TRBD1. For the CDR3, the DNA is TGCGCCAGCAGACCCGGACAGGGCGAAAGCTCACCCCTCCACTTT. This translates into CASRPGQGESSPLHF.